These T cell receptor beta chains were read from a single sample in a study of naive and memory T cell subsets. MiXCR, run by TCRdb on the UMI-ligation and nested PCR reads, gives a single entry per CDR3 protein. The sample carries tens of thousands of distinct CDR3 sequences, approximately 8.8% recorded once. The sequencing sample was made of central memory CD8+ T cells from blood. The receptors originated from a human donor in good health. Both conserved end residues are trimmed from each CDR3. Each record gives: V gene, CDR3 protein.

V gene: TRBV27; CDR3 protein: ASSPNPGAAGSYEQY
V gene: TRBV9; CDR3 protein: ASSNPRTGSYGYT
V gene: TRBV30; CDR3 protein: AWNPGGAETQY
V gene: TRBV10-1; CDR3 protein: ASSESTSGRVNTGELF
V gene: TRBV28; CDR3 protein: ASSSMTRSDTQY
V gene: TRBV20-1; CDR3 protein: SARDHVQDQETQY
V gene: TRBV6-1; CDR3 protein: ASSEGENTEAF
V gene: TRBV12-3/TRBV12-4; CDR3 protein: ASSFYAGELF
V gene: TRBV27; CDR3 protein: ASSPRTGDYEQY
V gene: TRBV6-1; CDR3 protein: ASSATSGSVNEQF
V gene: TRBV5-1; CDR3 protein: ASSPSGRRGYT
V gene: TRBV7-3; CDR3 protein: ASSLVAWNNSPLH
V gene: TRBV28; CDR3 protein: ASSFPGNGNTIY
V gene: TRBV11-2; CDR3 protein: ASSPTVNTEAF
V gene: TRBV27; CDR3 protein: ASSLLGLMNTEAF
V gene: TRBV7-9; CDR3 protein: ASSPELAEEGEQF
V gene: TRBV6-4; CDR3 protein: ASSEDSSGANVLT
V gene: TRBV19; CDR3 protein: ASSMKGSYEQY
V gene: TRBV30; CDR3 protein: AWRRGSGPLGF
V gene: TRBV28; CDR3 protein: ASSPIGLAGSNEQF
V gene: TRBV6-1; CDR3 protein: ASSEPGGSYNEQF
V gene: TRBV27; CDR3 protein: ASEPGQGLPGELF
V gene: TRBV4-3; CDR3 protein: ASSRDSNTEAF
V gene: TRBV30; CDR3 protein: AWSAGQGGSPLH
V gene: TRBV7-9; CDR3 protein: ASSPPDRGWEQY
V gene: TRBV6-5; CDR3 protein: ASSRGAQGSTEAF
V gene: TRBV19; CDR3 protein: ASSTADSSNYGYT